This T cell receptor (beta chain) was profiled in a study of shared clonotypes between healthy human individuals. As for the study in general: Each donor's CD8 memory used one plate, CD8 naive two, each CD4 subset three. General study results and limits: Estimated richness values were generally larger in naive subsets than in memory subsets. Limitation of the genetic and exposure-history diversity represented came from the few donors.

Naive CD8 cells, CD45RO-negative and positively selected for CCR7, excluded terminally differentiated effector memory CD45RA+ cells. To note about this clone: Its antigen is not known.

CDR1 is SEHNR, CDR2 FQNEAQ, per germline (reference sequence). Trimming shortened V by 5 bases and J by 0 bases, and 17 bases separated the two germline ends. The CDR3 totals 17 residues. Some clones are missing from TCRdb's copy, which holds only in-frame ones; the method was immunoSEQ multiplex PCR. Of roughly 850,000 clones listed, about 96% are singletons. The receptor comes from a man aged 30 to 39 in good health. V gene TRBV7-9 combines with J gene TRBJ2-1; D may be TRBD1 or TRBD2 (5 bases each). The sequencing input was naive CD8+ T cells sorted from blood. The CDR3 DNA follows: TGTGCCAGCAGCCCCACCCGGGACCTGAGCTCCTACAATGAGCAGTTCTTC. Amino acid sequence: CASSPTRDLSSYNEQFF.